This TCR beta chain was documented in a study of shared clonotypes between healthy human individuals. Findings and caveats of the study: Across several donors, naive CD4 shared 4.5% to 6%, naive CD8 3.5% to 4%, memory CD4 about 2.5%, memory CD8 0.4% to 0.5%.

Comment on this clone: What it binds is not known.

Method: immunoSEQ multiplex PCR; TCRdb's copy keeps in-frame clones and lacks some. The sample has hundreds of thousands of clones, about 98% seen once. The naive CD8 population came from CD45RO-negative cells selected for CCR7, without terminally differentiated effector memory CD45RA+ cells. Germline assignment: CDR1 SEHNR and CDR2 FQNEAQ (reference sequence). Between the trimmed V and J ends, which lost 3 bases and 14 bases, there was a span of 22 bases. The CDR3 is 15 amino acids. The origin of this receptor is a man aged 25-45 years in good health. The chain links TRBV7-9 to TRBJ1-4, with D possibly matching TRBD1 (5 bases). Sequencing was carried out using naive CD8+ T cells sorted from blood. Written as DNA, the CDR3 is TGTGCCAGCAGCTTTTCGACAGCTGACTCTTCCCCTCTGTTTTTT. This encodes CASSFSTADSSPLFF.